This T cell receptor (beta chain) was obtained from a study of PD-1 blockade in classical Hodgkin lymphoma. Germline V CDR1 and CDR2: SNHLY, FYNNEI. This CDR3 is 14 amino acids long. The V gene lost 7 bases and the J gene lost 6 bases, with 17 bases spanning the gap. Regarding this clone: Its antigen is currently unknown.

Each and every patient relapsed after autologous stem cell transplantation, and patients got differing brentuximab vedotin exposure. Progressive disease, partial response or complete response was each patient's best response. Profiled with immunoSEQ multiplex PCR; TCRdb holds only in-frame clones, not every one. Of 15,000 to 20,000 clones in the sample, roughly 77% were seen once. General study results and limits: By C4D1, CD4+ diversity increased significantly, especially in complete responders.

The chain uses TRBV2 and TRBJ2-3; D not resolved. The sequencing used peripheral blood mononuclear cells (PBMCs), collected before the second cycle of nivolumab. The receptor was isolated from a human donor with classical Hodgkin lymphoma. CDR3 loop: CASTLQTWVDTQYF. CDR3 bases: TGTGCCAGCACCCTCCAGACTTGGGTTGATACGCAGTATTTT. Combining the CDR3 with reference TRBV2 and TRBJ2-3 gives the whole variable domain EPEVTQTPSHQVTQMGQEVILRCVPISNHLYFYWYRQILGQKVEFLVSFYNNEISEKSEIFDDQFSVERPDGSNFTLKIRSTKLEDSAMYFCASTLQTWVDTQYFGPGTRLTVL.